These 11 T cell receptor beta chains were sequenced from one sample in a study of blood T cell repertoires in COVID-19. Only in-frame clones appear in the TCRdb table, and some are missing; sequencing was by immunoSEQ multiplex PCR. The table lists about 74,000 clones, 84% of them singletons. Input material: peripheral blood. The receptors here all came from a man between 65 and 80 years old with acute or convalescent COVID-19.

The V and J genes are TRBV29-1 and TRBJ2-7; TRBD1 aligns across 11 bases. Germline lookup yields CDR1 SQVTM and CDR2 ANQGSEA. The CDR3 extends over 15 amino acids. V was pared by 3 bases and J by 7 bases, with 11 bases of the junction left unmatched. The CDR3 loop reads CSVERLGQGGEEQYF. As DNA, the CDR3 is TGCAGCGTTGAGCGCTTGGGACAGGGGGGAGAAGAGCAGTACTTC.

This clone occurred once. J is TRBJ2-5 and V is TRBV3-1 (or the pseudogene TRBV3-2); no clear D. The ends were cut back, 4 bases at V and 5 bases at J, with 5 bases in the middle. There are 11 residues in the CDR3. The germline gives CDR1 LGHDT, CDR2 YNNKEL (reference sequence). CDR3 coding DNA: TGTGCCAGCAGCCGGCAGGAGACCCAGTACTTC. Translation: CASSRQETQYF.

The chain uses TRBV7-2 and TRBJ1-2, with 8 bases that match TRBD1. The V segment lost 3 bases and the J segment 8 bases; nucleotides outside the gene matches: 5. The CDR3 has 13 residues. Germline loops: CDR1 SGHTA, CDR2 FQGNSA. The CDR3 coding sequence is TGTGCCAGCAGCTTGGACAGGGATAGGGGCTACACCTTC. Translation: CASSLDRDRGYTF.

The chain recombines TRBV6-6 with TRBJ1-5, with D perhaps TRBD1 (5 bases). The germline gives CDR1 MNHNY, CDR2 SVGAGI (reference sequence). Trimming removed 4 bases from V and 5 bases from J, with 12 bases in between. The CDR3 totals 14 residues. The CDR3 sequence: CASSWGSLDQPQHF. For the CDR3, the DNA is TGTGCCAGCAGTTGGGGCAGCCTAGATCAGCCCCAGCATTTT.

The chain recombines TRBV5-4 with TRBJ2-7, with TRBD1 matching over 11 bases. The CDR3 contains 15 residues. Losses at the gene ends were 4 bases for V and 3 bases for J; bases not matched to a gene: 6. Germline V gives CDR1 SGHNT, CDR2 YYREEE (reference sequence). As DNA, the CDR3 is TGTGCCAGCAGCCGGACAGGGGGCGCCGACTACGAGCAGTACTTC. It codes for CASSRTGGADYEQYF.

CDR3 loop: CASSPVGGREKLFF. In nucleotides, the CDR3 is TGTGCCAGCAGCCCGGTAGGGGGTAGGGAAAAACTGTTTTTT. The chain carries TRBV7-2 and TRBJ1-4; tentatively, D is TRBD1 (6 bases). The V gene lost 5 bases and the J gene lost 8 bases, with 15 bases spanning the gap. Germline values: CDR1 SGHTA, CDR2 FQGNSA. The CDR3 spans 14 residues.

This chain links TRBV18 with TRBJ2-1; weak D call: TRBD2 (6 bases). V lost 5 bases, J lost 5 bases, and 16 bases lay in between. Germline V CDR1 and CDR2: KGHSH, LQKENI. The CDR3 sequence is 15 residues long. The CDR3 region is CASSKEGLRNNEQFF. The CDR3 DNA sequence: TGTGCCAGCTCAAAAGAGGGACTTCGGAACAATGAGCAGTTCTTC.

A single count supports this clone. The rearrangement uses TRBV10-3 and TRBJ1-6; 7 positions match TRBD1. J was trimmed by 7 bases and V by 0 bases; bases with no gene match: 3. The CDR3 covers 15 residues. Germline assignment: CDR1 ENHRY and CDR2 SYGVKD. The CDR3 loop is CAISESSGGNSPLHF. CDR3 coding DNA: TGTGCCATCAGTGAGTCGTCAGGGGGAAATTCACCCCTCCACTTT.

The CDR3 bases are TGTGCCACCCAGGCCTACGGGGAGCTGTTTTTT. This translates into CATQAYGELFF. V usage is TRBV2 and J usage is TRBJ2-2; no reliable D call. Germline loops: CDR1 SNHLY, CDR2 FYNNEI. CDR3 size: 11 residues. V lost 10 bases, J lost 7 bases, and 10 bases lay in between.

This chain links TRBV19 with TRBJ2-5; maybe TRBD2 (6 bases). CDR1 and CDR2 (germline): LNHDA, SQIVND (reference sequence). The germline V and J ends were trimmed by 4 bases and 5 bases, with 14 bases remaining between them. The CDR3 contains 14 residues. CDR3 sequence (DNA): TGTGCCAGTAGTACTGAGGGACTCCTCGAGACCCAGTACTTC. Its translation: CASSTEGLLETQYF.

This chain joins TRBV10-3 and TRBJ2-2; 7 nucleotides align to TRBD1. The V gene's germline CDR1 is ENHRY and CDR2 SYGVKD. The V and J ends lost 8 bases and 2 bases, in that order; junction bases with no gene match: 5. The CDR3 covers 14 residues. In nucleotides, the CDR3 is TGTGCCATCCCCGGACAGGTTAACACCGGGGAGCTGTTTTTT. Amino acid sequence: CAIPGQVNTGELFF.